This is a list of T cell receptor beta chains from one sample in a study of blood T cell repertoires in COVID-19. Data came from immunoSEQ multiplex PCR; TCRdb stores just in-frame clones and leaves some out. The table shows 150,000 to 200,000 clones, with roughly 91% occurring only once. The material sequenced was peripheral blood. The receptors here all came from a human donor in a cohort sampled during active COVID-19. Each CDR3 is given with its conserved first and last residue. Each record gives: J gene, V gene, CDR3 protein.

>TRBJ1-1|TRBV12-3/TRBV12-4
CASSPTGNTEAFF
>TRBJ1-1|TRBV5-1
CASSSGQLGTEAFF
>TRBJ2-7|TRBV7-2
CASSEEGQGSYEQYF
>TRBJ1-3|TRBV19
CASSRLLSSGNTIYF
>TRBJ1-2|TRBV6-5
CASSLDSNYGYTF
>TRBJ1-2|TRBV6-4
CASSDSPGNYGYTF
>TRBJ2-7|TRBV28
CASSLDSWTLTYEQYF
>TRBJ2-7|TRBV12-3/TRBV12-4
CASTTGEAYEQYF
>TRBJ1-2|TRBV19
CASLQGAGYGYTF
>TRBJ2-3|TRBV3-1/TRBV3-2
CASSQGTIKDTQYF
>TRBJ2-7|TRBV4-2
CASSQGTLSSYEQYF
>TRBJ2-7|TRBV28
CASSPSRTGSYEQYF
>TRBJ1-1|TRBV5-1
CASSLALTGGRTEAFF
>TRBJ2-1|TRBV6-5
CASRMTGNSYNEQFF
>TRBJ2-7|TRBV27
CASSAWDRDYEQYF
>TRBJ2-7|TRBV3-1/TRBV3-2
CASSQTDRSAYEQYF
>TRBJ1-5|TRBV27
CASSPETGVRQPQHF
>TRBJ1-4|TRBV6-5
CASSTGTGVGEKLFF
>TRBJ2-1|TRBV27
CASRETRDRAGYNEQFF
>TRBJ1-3|TRBV28
CASSQTGSGNTIYF
>TRBJ2-7|TRBV7-2
CASSLGGLAGGEQYF
>TRBJ2-7|TRBV2
CASSEDTAGGPTSYEQYF
>TRBJ1-2|TRBV11-2
CASSSGSLYGYTF
>TRBJ2-3|TRBV11-2
CASSSLRTTDRADTQYF
>TRBJ2-2|TRBV5-1
CASSLDGTTGELFF
>TRBJ2-7|TRBV2
CASSELAGPYEQYF
>TRBJ1-2|TRBV10-2
CASSFQDTVGNGYTF
>TRBJ2-2|TRBV2
CASSEGGTGGTTGELFF
>TRBJ2-5|TRBV5-1
CASSLVPLTGAGETQYF
>TRBJ1-5|TRBV10-2
CASHHRAGQPQHF
>TRBJ1-2|TRBV6-1
CASSEASGHSNYGYTF
>TRBJ2-6|TRBV28
CASSLSGYGANVLTF
>TRBJ2-7|TRBV14
CASSQSSGLHYEQYF
>TRBJ1-4|TRBV11-2
CASSLDRGGNEKLFF
>TRBJ2-3|TRBV5-4
CASSSSGTGGDTQYF
>TRBJ2-1|TRBV14
CASSQAVEQFF
>TRBJ2-1|TRBV10-2
CASVAGFSSYNEQFF
>TRBJ2-3|TRBV2
CASEVAEADTQYF
>TRBJ2-2|TRBV10-1
CASSERVPGELFF
>TRBJ2-6|TRBV11-2
CASSLVGLSGANVLTF
>TRBJ2-5|TRBV5-1
CASSSDRGHGETQYF
>TRBJ1-4|TRBV6-2/TRBV6-3
CASSLTVRSGNSNEKLFF
>TRBJ1-1|TRBV2
CASSEGRHTEAFF